These T cell receptor beta chains were read from a single sample in a study of CD8+ T cells in alopecia areata. TCRdb's table, derived via immunoSEQ multiplex PCR, lists solely in-frame clones and lacks some. The sample yields fewer than 250,000 clones, 64% seen once. The specimen comprised CD4+ T cells sorted from blood, sampled at week 4, from a patient treated with tofacitinib. These receptors were taken from a human donor with alopecia areata. Each CDR3 is given with its conserved first and last residue. A D gene is named only where the DNA matches it firmly. The size field is filled for only some rows; it gives once, few, many or a size class.

.	.	TRBV19	TRBJ2-5	CASSPGRAETQYF	TGTGCCAGTAGCCCCGGCCGTGCAGAGACCCAGTACTTC
TRBD2	.	TRBV7-9	TRBJ2-1	CASSPSGGIMNEQFF	TGTGCCAGCAGCCCCAGCGGGGGGATTATGAATGAGCAGTTCTTC
.	.	TRBV5-1	TRBJ2-3	CASSLVGSAGPTDTQYF	TGCGCCAGCAGCTTGGTAGGGTCAGCCGGCCCCACAGATACGCAGTATTTT
.	.	TRBV7-2	TRBJ2-5	CASSLVGLVGETQYF	TGTGCCAGCAGCTTGGTAGGATTAGTTGGAGAGACCCAGTACTTC
.	.	TRBV2	TRBJ2-2	CASREQGSGELFF	TGTGCCAGCAGGGAGCAGGGATCCGGGGAGCTGTTTTTT
.	few	TRBV29-1	TRBJ2-5	CSYGQTQETQYF	TGCAGCTATGGACAGACGCAAGAGACCCAGTACTTC
TRBD1	.	TRBV7-2	TRBJ2-3	CASSLGTGAGGRTDTQYF	TGTGCCAGCAGCCTGGGGACAGGGGCGGGGGGCCGCACAGATACGCAGTATTTT
TRBD1	.	TRBV11-1	TRBJ2-2	CASSSSGGPTGELFF	TGTGCCAGCAGCTCCTCAGGGGGACCGACCGGGGAGCTGTTTTTT
.	few	TRBV4-1	TRBJ2-2	CASSHMDRGGTGELFF	TGCGCCAGCAGCCACATGGATCGTGGGGGAACCGGGGAGCTGTTTTTT
.	.	TRBV6-5	TRBJ2-5	CASNRQGQETQYF	TGTGCCAGCAATCGGCAGGGACAAGAGACCCAGTACTTC
.	.	TRBV2	TRBJ2-4	CASSEGRGGNIQYF	TGTGCCAGCAGTGAAGGCAGGGGGGGAAACATTCAGTACTTC
.	.	TRBV5-1	TRBJ1-2	CASSLDSYGYTF	TGCGCCAGCAGCTTGGACAGCTATGGCTACACCTTC
.	few	TRBV2	TRBJ2-2	CASQRVRDTGELFF	TGTGCCAGCCAAAGGGTACGCGACACCGGGGAGCTGTTTTTT
.	.	TRBV30	TRBJ1-2	CAWRGGRQNYGYTF	TGTGCCTGGAGGGGGGGTCGGCAGAACTATGGCTACACCTTC
.	.	TRBV25-1	TRBJ1-2	CASSGGRGGGGYGYTF	TGTGCCAGCAGTGGAGGTCGGGGAGGTGGAGGCTATGGCTACACCTTC
TRBD1	.	TRBV30	TRBJ2-7	CAWTQTGHYEQYF	TGTGCCTGGACCCAGACAGGGCACTACGAGCAGTACTTC
.	.	TRBV5-6	TRBJ1-4	CASSAMRGTPEKLFF	TGTGCCAGCAGCGCTATGAGGGGGACGCCTGAAAAACTGTTTTTT
.	.	TRBV4-2	TRBJ2-7	CASSQDPLSYEQYF	TGTGCCAGCAGCCAAGACCCCCTCTCCTACGAGCAGTACTTC
.	few	TRBV29-1	TRBJ1-1	CSVGSAITEAFF	TGCAGCGTTGGGTCAGCAATCACTGAAGCTTTCTTT
.	.	TRBV15	TRBJ1-1	CATSKRRNTEAFF	TGTGCCACCAGCAAGAGGAGGAACACTGAAGCTTTCTTT
TRBD2	.	TRBV29-1	TRBJ2-3	CSVGLGLAGDPDGQYF	TGCAGCGTTGGGTTAGGCCTAGCGGGGGACCCGGATGGGCAGTATTTT
TRBD1	.	TRBV29-1	TRBJ1-1	CSVDRDRGKAFF	TGCAGCGTTGACCGGGACAGGGGTAAAGCTTTCTTT
TRBD2	.	TRBV4-1	TRBJ2-7	CASSQDRGGAFEQYF	TGCGCCAGCAGCCAAGATCGCGGGGGGGCCTTCGAGCAGTACTTC
.	.	TRBV7-2	TRBJ1-1	CASSLGIGNTEAFF	TGTGCCAGCAGCTTGGGTATAGGAAACACTGAAGCTTTCTTT
.	.	TRBV2	TRBJ2-5	CASSSKETQYF	TGTGCCAGCAGTTCTAAAGAGACCCAGTACTTC
.	.	TRBV7-9	TRBJ2-4	CASSLSTSRDIQYF	TGTGCCAGCAGCTTGTCGACATCTCGTGACATTCAGTACTTC
TRBD2	.	TRBV28	TRBJ2-1	CASSLPERGHNEQFF	TGTGCCAGCAGTTTACCTGAGCGGGGGCACAATGAGCAGTTCTTC
.	.	TRBV30	TRBJ2-7	CAWGGTTYEQYF	TGTGCCTGGGGCGGGACCACCTACGAGCAGTACTTC
TRBD1	.	TRBV27	TRBJ1-1	CASSPTGDTEAFF	TGTGCCAGCAGTCCGACAGGGGACACTGAAGCTTTCTTT
TRBD1	.	TRBV25-1	TRBJ2-1	CASRLTGVDEQFF	TGTGCCAGCAGACTGACAGGGGTGGATGAGCAGTTCTTC
.	.	TRBV19	TRBJ1-5	CASSWDPNQPQHF	TGTGCCAGTAGTTGGGATCCCAATCAGCCCCAGCATTTT
.	.	TRBV28	TRBJ1-1	CASSYPRGGSTEAFF	TGTGCCAGCAGTTACCCCCGGGGAGGATCCACTGAAGCTTTCTTT
TRBD2	.	TRBV7-2	TRBJ2-2	CASSYNPAGGNTGELFF	TGTGCCAGCAGCTATAACCCAGCGGGGGGGAACACCGGGGAGCTGTTTTTT
TRBD2	.	TRBV5-4	TRBJ2-3	CASSWKTSGATDTQYF	TGTGCCAGCAGCTGGAAGACTAGCGGGGCCACAGATACGCAGTATTTT
.	.	TRBV29-1	TRBJ2-6	CSVAQQGSGANVLTF	TGCAGCGTTGCACAACAGGGTAGTGGGGCCAACGTCCTGACTTTC
TRBD2	.	TRBV10-3	TRBJ2-1	CAINPTGLGFNEQFF	TGTGCCATCAACCCGACGGGACTAGGATTCAATGAGCAGTTCTTC
.	.	TRBV6-5	TRBJ1-4	CASSYSIRDYNEKLFF	TGTGCCAGCAGTTACTCCATCCGGGACTATAATGAAAAACTGTTTTTT
TRBD1	.	TRBV7-6	TRBJ2-7	CASSLAYGTGAGEQYF	TGTGCCAGCAGCTTAGCGTACGGGACAGGGGCGGGCGAGCAGTACTTC
.	.	TRBV6-5	TRBJ2-7	CASSPGASRGYEQYF	TGTGCCAGCAGCCCGGGGGCCTCCAGAGGCTACGAGCAGTACTTC
.	few	TRBV12-5	TRBJ1-5	CASGLESNQPQHF	TGTGCTAGTGGTTTGGAAAGCAATCAGCCCCAGCATTTT
TRBD1	.	TRBV5-1	TRBJ2-5	CASRVGRGRLETQYF	TGCGCCAGCAGGGTCGGCAGGGGGCGATTAGAGACCCAGTACTTC
.	.	TRBV10-3	TRBJ2-3	CAISDRDYVSDTQYF	TGTGCCATCAGTGACCGGGATTATGTAAGCGATACGCAGTATTTT
TRBD1	.	TRBV2	TRBJ1-2	CASSGQTGVGYTF	TGTGCCAGCAGTGGCCAGACAGGGGTTGGCTACACCTTC
TRBD1	few	TRBV11-2	TRBJ2-1	CASRRDSNNEQFF	TGTGCCAGCCGTCGGGACAGCAACAATGAGCAGTTCTTC